These 21 T cell receptor beta chains were sequenced from one sample in a study of cytomegalovirus exposure and HLA in healthy donors. 60 Vbeta and 13 Jbeta primers were used in PCR. Produced via immunoSEQ multiplex PCR; TCRdb's table is partial and in-frame only. The sample consists of 150,000 or so clones, approximately 70% of them appearing once. Material: PBMCs. The receptors here all came from a woman under 30 in good health and CMV-seronegative.

This chain links TRBV6-1 with TRBJ2-3; perhaps TRBD1 as D (6 bases). Looked up from germline, CDR1 is MNHNS and CDR2 is SASEGT. The CDR3 contains 13 residues. V was trimmed by 4 bases and J by 5 bases, leaving 10 bases between them. Here the CDR3 DNA reads TGTGCCAGCAGTGGGGGGCTGGGAGATACGCAGTATTTT. Its protein is CASSGGLGDTQYF.

J is TRBJ2-3 and V is TRBV6-5, with TRBD1 matching 8 bases. The CDR3 has 16 residues. Germline-derived CDR1 and CDR2 are MNHEY and SVGAGI. Unmatched junction bases numbered 5, after V lost 1 base and J lost 2 bases. CDR3 sequence: CASSYFWTGTTDTQYF. In DNA, the CDR3 is TGTGCCAGCAGTTACTTCTGGACAGGGACCACAGATACGCAGTATTTT.

The gene calls are TRBV30 and TRBJ2-2, with D maybe TRBD1 (5 bases). V was pared by 5 bases and J by 0 bases, with 7 bases between. The germline CDR1 and CDR2 sequences are GTSNPN and SVGIG (reference sequence). The CDR3 has 13 amino acids. The CDR3: CAWSQANTGELFF. As DNA, the CDR3 is TGTGCCTGGTCACAGGCGAACACCGGGGAGCTGTTTTTT.

This clone was seen a handful of times. The chain carries TRBV5-1 and TRBJ2-1; 10 nucleotides agree with TRBD2. CDR1 is SGHRS and CDR2 is YFSETQ in the germline V gene. V was clipped by 4 bases and J by 7 bases; unmatched bases: 8. The CDR3 runs to 15 residues. CDR3 loop: CASSESGRAGNEQFF. CDR3 nucleotides: TGCGCCAGCAGCGAGAGCGGGAGGGCCGGGAATGAGCAGTTCTTC.

The V gene is TRBV27, the J gene TRBJ2-5; TRBD2 matches 7 bases. V trimming: 0 bases; J trimming: 4 bases; junction bases outside the gene matches: 8. CDR1 is MNHEY, CDR2 SMNVEV, per germline (reference sequence). The length of the CDR3 is 16 residues. This CDR3 is CASSLSRRELGETQYF. The CDR3, as DNA: TGTGCCAGCAGTTTATCGCGGCGGGAGCTTGGAGAGACCCAGTACTTC.

This clone was seen more than once but under ten times. The chain recombines TRBV27 with TRBJ1-3; D might be TRBD1 (5 bases). The CDR3 consists of 16 residues. Per the germline V gene, CDR1 is MNHEY and CDR2 is SMNVEV (reference sequence). V gave up 2 bases and J gave up 1 base, with 12 bases separating them. As DNA, the CDR3 is TGTGCCAGCAGTTTACTCAGCCCAGGGTCTGGAAACACCATATATTTT. Translating it yields CASSLLSPGSGNTIYF.

The genes are TRBV27 and TRBJ2-1; 10 bases match TRBD1. The germline CDR1 and CDR2 sequences are MNHEY and SMNVEV (reference sequence). V shed 4 bases and J 10 bases; nucleotides not matched to a gene: 10. The CDR3 contains 15 residues. The CDR3 sequence is CASSWGTGVVGEQFF. CDR3 in DNA: TGTGCCAGCAGTTGGGGGACAGGGGTGGTGGGGGAGCAGTTCTTC.

V usage is TRBV7-2 and J usage is TRBJ1-1; perhaps TRBD1 as D (6 bases). The CDR3 runs 13 residues. CDR1 and CDR2 from the germline V gene are SGHTA and FQGNSA. V was trimmed by 5 bases and J by 7 bases, leaving 14 bases between them. This CDR3 is CASSLWTVSEAFF. DNA for the CDR3: TGTGCCAGCAGCCTCTGGACAGTCAGTGAAGCTTTCTTT. The variable domain in full, completed from reference TRBV7-2 and TRBJ1-1, reads GAGVSQSPSNKVTEKGKDVELRCDPISGHTALYWYRQSLGQGLEFLIYFQGNSAPDKSGLPSDRFSAERTGGSVSTLTIQRTQQEDSAVYLCASSLWTVSEAFFGQGTRLTVV.

This clone was counted only a few times. The J gene is TRBJ2-7, the V gene TRBV5-8, with 11 nucleotides matching TRBD1. CDR1 and CDR2 from the germline V gene are SGHTS and YDEGEE. This CDR3 is built from 16 residues. The trim removed 3 bases at V and 6 bases at J, leaving 11 bases unmatched. The CDR3 loop is CASSSSDRGPEAEQYF. DNA of the CDR3: TGTGCCAGCAGCTCTTCGGACAGGGGGCCTGAGGCCGAGCAGTACTTC. Full variable domain (rest looked up from reference TRBV5-8 and TRBJ2-7): EAGVTQSPTHLIKTRGQQATLRCSPISGHTSVYWYQQALGLGLQFLLWYDEGEERNRGNFPPRFSGRQFPNYSSELNVNALELEDSALYLCASSSSDRGPEAEQYFGPGTRLTVT.

This clone was seen a handful of times. Other DNA sequences in the same sample also yield this CDR3. The chain carries TRBV11-3 and TRBJ1-1, with 8 nucleotides matching TRBD1. The CDR3 runs to 15 residues. Looked up from germline, CDR1 is SGHNT and CDR2 is YENEEA. Losses at the gene ends were 3 bases for V and 2 bases for J; bases not matched to a gene: 5. CDR3 coding DNA: TGTGCCAGCAGCTTCCGGGACAGGCCAAACACTGAAGCTTTCTTT. It specifies CASSFRDRPNTEAFF.

V is TRBV27 and J is TRBJ1-2; TRBD1 is a possible D gene (5 bases). This CDR3 has 12 residues. Per germline, CDR1 MNHEY and CDR2 SMNVEV (reference sequence). With 4 bases removed from V and 7 bases from J, the gap between germline ends came to 10 bases. The CDR3: CASSSLRGGYTF. The CDR3 DNA is TGTGCCAGCAGTTCTCTTAGGGGTGGCTACACCTTC.

This chain uses TRBV7-2 with TRBJ2-7, with no clear D. Trimming stripped 0 bases from V and 0 bases from J, with 3 bases between. The CDR3 length is 13 residues. Germline V gene sequence: CDR1 SGHTA, CDR2 FQGNSA. DNA of the CDR3: TGTGCCAGCAGCTTAGCTAGCTCCTACGAGCAGTACGTC. Translation gives CASSLASSYEQYV.

This chain links TRBV6-6 with TRBJ1-2; 7 nucleotides match TRBD1. Germline trimming cut 5 bases from V and 13 bases from J; bases unmatched to any gene: 7. There are 11 residues in the CDR3. Per the germline V gene, CDR1 is MNHNY and CDR2 is SVGAGI (reference sequence). This CDR3 reads CASSPDRAVTF. In DNA, the CDR3 is TGTGCCAGCAGTCCTGACAGGGCGGTCACCTTC.

The chain combines TRBV19 with TRBJ1-5, with D unresolved. Germline V lookup: CDR1 LNHDA, CDR2 SQIVND (reference sequence). V shed 7 bases and J shed 2 bases, with 15 bases lying between them. This CDR3 is 15 amino acids long. CDR3 nucleotides: TGTGCCAGTAAGGCGGAGGCTGGCGGCAATCAGCCCCAGCATTTT. Protein product: CASKAEAGGNQPQHF.

A remark on this clone: Other DNA sequences from this sample encode an identical CDR3 as well. The rearrangement joins TRBV5-6 to TRBJ2-3; 7 nucleotides agree with TRBD2. Germline CDR1 SGHDT, CDR2 YYEEEE. Germline trimming cut 4 bases from V and 2 bases from J; bases unmatched to any gene: 13. The CDR3 length is 17 residues. Here the CDR3 DNA reads TGTGCCAGCAGCCGTACTTCGGCGGGGGAATACACAGATACGCAGTATTTT. Amino acids: CASSRTSAGEYTDTQYF.

This chain connects TRBV9 to TRBJ1-6; TRBD1 aligns across 12 bases. Germline CDR1 is SGDLS and CDR2 is YYNGEE. This CDR3 has 17 residues. V shed 3 bases, J shed 4 bases, and the junction held 5 bases outside the gene matches. CDR3 amino acids: CASSAGTGGGYNSPLHF. DNA for the CDR3: TGTGCCAGCAGCGCCGGGACAGGGGGCGGTTATAATTCACCCCTCCACTTT. The full variable domain, rest sourced from reference TRBV9 and TRBJ1-6, is DSGVTQTPKHLITATGQRVTLRCSPRSGDLSVYWYQQSLDQGLQFLIQYYNGEERAKGNILERFSAQQFPDLHSELNLSSLELGDSALYFCASSAGTGGGYNSPLHFGNGTRLTVT.

V and J are TRBV10-2 and TRBJ2-2; TRBD2 matches 13 bases. The CDR3 is 16 residues long. CDR1 is WSHSY, CDR2 SAAADI, per germline. J lost 10 bases, V lost 6 bases, and 11 bases had no gene match. The CDR3 loop reads CASSPRTSGRAQELFF. The CDR3 bases are TGCGCCAGCAGCCCCCGGACTAGCGGGAGAGCTCAGGAGCTGTTTTTT.

The chain combines TRBV5-1 with TRBJ1-1, with D perhaps matching TRBD1 (6 bases). The germline CDR1 and CDR2 sequences are SGHRS and YFSETQ. The CDR3 loop spans 14 amino acids. V was shortened by 8 bases and J by 1 base, with 15 bases between the two germline ends. The CDR3 region is CASSQQGWNTEAFF. The CDR3 DNA follows: TGCGCCAGTTCCCAACAGGGTTGGAACACTGAAGCTTTCTTT.

The genes are TRBV20-1 and TRBJ2-5, with unresolved D. V lost 5 bases and J 5 bases, leaving 9 bases between the germline ends. CDR3 length equals 11 residues. The germline V gene has CDR1 DFQATT and CDR2 SNEGSKA (reference sequence). The CDR3 region is CSAEVGETQYF. The CDR3 DNA sequence: TGCAGTGCTGAAGTGGGCGAGACCCAGTACTTC.

The rearrangement links TRBV11-2 to TRBJ1-2; D may be TRBD1 (5 bases). Germline values: CDR1 SGHAT, CDR2 FQNNGV. There are 14 residues in the CDR3. V shed 0 bases and J shed 8 bases, with 13 bases lying between them. CDR3 nucleotide sequence: TGTGCCAGCAGCTTAGATTCGGTAGGGGTAGGCTACACCTTC. It translates to CASSLDSVGVGYTF. The full variable domain, with the rest looked up from reference TRBV11-2 and TRBJ1-2, is EAGVAQSPRYKIIEKRQSVAFWCNPISGHATLYWYQQILGQGPKLLIQFQNNGVVDDSQLPKDRFSAERLKGVDSTLKIQPAKLEDSAVYLCASSLDSVGVGYTFGSGTRLTVV.

This chain connects TRBV5-6 to TRBJ1-2; D is perhaps TRBD1 (5 bases). Trimming took off 1 base at V and 13 bases at J, with 14 bases between the two ends. Germline V lookup: CDR1 SGHDT, CDR2 YYEEEE. The CDR3 loop spans 12 amino acids. The CDR3 DNA is TGTGCCAGCAGCTTGTGGGGAGGGGTCCTCACCTTC. The encoded protein is CASSLWGGVLTF.